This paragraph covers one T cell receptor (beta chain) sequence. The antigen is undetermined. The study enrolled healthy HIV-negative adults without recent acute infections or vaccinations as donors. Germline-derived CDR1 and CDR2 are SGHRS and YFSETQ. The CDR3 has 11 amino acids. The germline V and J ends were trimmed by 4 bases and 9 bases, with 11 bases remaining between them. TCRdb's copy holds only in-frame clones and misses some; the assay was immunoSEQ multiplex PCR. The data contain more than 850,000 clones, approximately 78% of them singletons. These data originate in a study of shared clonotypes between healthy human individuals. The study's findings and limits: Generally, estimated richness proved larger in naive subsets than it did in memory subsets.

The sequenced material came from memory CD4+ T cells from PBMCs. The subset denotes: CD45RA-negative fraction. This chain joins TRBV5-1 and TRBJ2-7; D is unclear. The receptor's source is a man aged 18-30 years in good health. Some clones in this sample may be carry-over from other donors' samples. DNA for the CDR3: TGCGCCAGCAGCGTTGCCCTCGGGCAGTACTTC. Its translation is CASSVALGQYF.